These T cell receptor beta chains were read from a single sample in a study of blood T cell repertoires in COVID-19. The table came from immunoSEQ multiplex PCR; TCRdb's copy has only in-frame clones and leaves some out. The sample shows around 280,000 clones, roughly 90% of them seen only once. The sample was peripheral blood. The source of these receptors is a young woman with COVID-19, enrolled during active disease. Both conserved end residues are part of each CDR3. D genes are given only for firm matches. Clone size is stated in some rows and not others, as once, few, many or a class when expanded.

. | . | TRBJ1-1 | TRBV10-3 | CAISERGGVNTEAFF | TGTGCCATCAGTGAGAGGGGCGGGGTGAACACTGAAGCTTTCTTT
. | . | TRBJ1-5 | TRBV4-3 | CASSQQLGLFNQPQHF | TGCGCCAGCAGCCAACAACTCGGACTTTTCAATCAGCCCCAGCATTTT
. | TRBD2 | TRBJ2-1 | TRBV23-1 | CASSRGSGVYNEQFF | TGCGCCAGCAGTCGTGGTAGCGGGGTCTACAATGAGCAGTTCTTC
. | TRBD2 | TRBJ2-7 | TRBV5-4 | CASSLGLAGLDEQYF | TGTGCCAGCAGCTTGGGACTAGCGGGACTGGACGAGCAGTACTTC
. | TRBD1 | TRBJ1-1 | TRBV28 | CASTLRGTEAFF | TGTGCCAGCACCCTCAGGGGGACTGAAGCTTTCTTT
few | TRBD1 | TRBJ1-2 | TRBV5-4 | CASRTGPDYGYTF | TGTGCCAGCAGGACAGGGCCTGACTATGGCTACACCTTC
few | . | TRBJ1-4 | TRBV7-8 | CASSALQGSEKLFF | TGTGCCAGCAGCGCACTGCAGGGAAGCGAAAAACTGTTTTTT
. | TRBD1 | TRBJ1-2 | TRBV6-1 | CASSEAPRGANRYTF | TGTGCCAGCAGTGAAGCGCCCAGGGGGGCTAATCGCTACACCTTC
few | TRBD2 | TRBJ2-2 | TRBV6-4 | CASSASGSTGELFF | TGTGCCAGCAGTGCTAGCGGGAGCACCGGGGAGCTGTTTTTT
. | . | TRBJ1-1 | TRBV2 | CASSVPGLTFF | TGTGCCAGCAGTGTCCCGGGACTAACTTTCTTT
. | TRBD1 | TRBJ1-5 | TRBV6-5 | CASSYSSGGNQPQHF | TGTGCCAGCAGTTACTCGTCAGGGGGGAATCAGCCCCAGCATTTT
. | . | TRBJ2-1 | TRBV7-3 | CASSLTREGEQFF | TGTGCCAGCAGCTTAACGAGGGAAGGTGAGCAGTTCTTC
few | TRBD2 | TRBJ2-1 | TRBV28 | CASSEWAGGLAGGYHNEQFF | TGTGCCAGCAGCGAATGGGCCGGTGGTTTGGCGGGAGGTTACCACAATGAGCAGTTCTTC
. | . | TRBJ1-3 | TRBV6-6 | CASSDYREGNTIYF | TGTGCCAGCAGTGACTACAGGGAGGGAAACACCATATATTTT
. | . | TRBJ2-3 | TRBV28 | CASRVIYTDTQYF | TGTGCCAGCAGGGTGATCTACACAGATACGCAGTATTTT
once | TRBD2 | TRBJ2-1 | TRBV10-1 | CASSEAGAGYNEQFF | TGCGCCAGCAGTGAAGCGGGAGCGGGGTACAATGAGCAGTTCTTC
. | . | TRBJ1-6 | TRBV7-9 | CASSSNRSISYNSPLHF | TGTGCCAGCAGCTCCAACCGGTCAATCTCCTATAATTCACCCCTCCACTTT
. | . | TRBJ1-2 | TRBV6-6 | CASREHREYGYTF | TGTGCCAGCAGGGAACACAGGGAATATGGCTACACCTTC
. | TRBD1 | TRBJ1-5 | TRBV2 | CASRSGTGYQPQHF | TGTGCCAGCAGGAGCGGGACAGGGTATCAGCCCCAGCATTTT
. | TRBD2 | TRBJ2-7 | TRBV30 | CAWSVLGSGRAAEQYF | TGTGCCTGGAGTGTACTAGGTAGCGGGAGGGCGGCCGAGCAGTACTTC
once | . | TRBJ2-1 | TRBV7-9 | CASTLVEGYNEQFF | TGTGCCAGCACCCTCGTAGAGGGCTACAATGAGCAGTTCTTC
. | . | TRBJ1-4 | TRBV6-2/TRBV6-3 | CASSYWSSGEKLFF | TGTGCCAGCAGTTACTGGAGTTCGGGAGAAAAACTGTTTTTT